Following are 17 T cell receptor beta chains from one sample sequenced in a study of T-cell reconstitution after alpha-beta-depleted transplantation in children. A TCRbeta library incorporating unique molecular identifiers was prepared. TCRdb re-called the PCR reads through MiXCR, storing one row per CDR3 protein. In the table there are about 360,000 distinct CDR3 sequences, about an eighth of which are singletons. The sample in question was PBMCs, obtained from the stem cell graft. These receptors were collected from a human donor who donated a stem cell graft to a child with Fanconi anemia.

The chain joins TRBV29-1 to TRBJ1-1; D possibly corresponds to TRBD1 (5 bases). Trimming removed 5 bases from V and 2 bases from J, with 12 bases in between. Germline V gene data show CDR1 as SQVTM and CDR2 as ANQGSEA. This CDR3 comprises 13 residues. DNA for the CDR3: TGCAGCGTTAATCAGGGCCTAAACACTGAAGCTTTCTTT. It translates to CSVNQGLNTEAFF.

The rearrangement links TRBV18 to TRBJ2-5; D unclear. Germline CDR1 KGHSH, CDR2 LQKENI. There are 14 residues in the CDR3. With 2 bases removed from V and 5 bases from J, the gap between germline ends came to 12 bases. Here the CDR3 reads CASSPKEVRETQYF. CDR3 bases: TGTGCCAGCTCACCAAAAGAGGTCAGGGAGACCCAGTACTTC.

This clonotype was seen a handful of times. The CDR3 region has the DNA TGTGCCAGCCGGCCTGAAGCTTTCTTT. Encoded protein: CASRPEAFF. The chain joins TRBV7-9 to TRBJ1-1, with D hard to call. The CDR3 runs 9 residues. The V end lost 8 bases, the J end lost 6 bases, and 4 bases lay between the germline ends. Looked up from germline, CDR1 is SEHNR and CDR2 is FQNEAQ (reference sequence).

This clonotype was found a few times. The chain employs TRBV2 and TRBJ2-2, with 9 bases identical to TRBD1. J gave up 2 bases and V 8 bases, and 6 bases lay outside the gene matches. The germline V gene encodes CDR1 SNHLY and CDR2 FYNNEI. This CDR3 has 15 residues. For the CDR3, the DNA is TGTGCCAGCGGGCGGACAGGGGTAAACACCGGGGAGCTGTTTTTT. Its translation is CASGRTGVNTGELFF.

At least ten counts were recorded for this clonotype. J is TRBJ1-2 and V is TRBV5-1, with unresolved D. V gave up 2 bases and J gave up 7 bases, with 9 bases separating them. Germline V gene sequence: CDR1 SGHRS, CDR2 YFSETQ. The CDR3 length is 12 residues. This chain's CDR3 is CASSFDMLGYTF. CDR3 DNA: TGCGCCAGCAGCTTCGACATGCTTGGCTACACCTTC.

This clonotype was found a few times. This chain's CDR3 is CSARDRRTSSYNEQFF. The CDR3 nucleotides are TGCAGTGCTAGAGACAGGCGAACAAGCTCCTACAATGAGCAGTTCTTC. V gene TRBV20-1 combines with J gene TRBJ2-1, with unresolved D. The CDR3 runs to 16 residues. Trimming took 0 bases from V and 0 from J, leaving 12 bases between them. In germline, CDR1 is DFQATT, CDR2 SNEGSKA (reference sequence).

Remarks on this clonotype: A much larger clone is a single base away; this may be a read error. This sequence joins TRBV2 and TRBJ2-1, with D maybe TRBD2 (6 bases). Germline V gives CDR1 SNHLY, CDR2 FYNNEI. The CDR3 extends over 19 amino acids. For the CDR3, the DNA is TGTGCCCGCAGTTTAAGAGTTGGACGTGGGGGGAACCGGTACAATGAGCAGTTCTTC. It translates to CARSLRVGRGGNRYNEQFF.

This clonotype showed up just once. CDR3 loop: CATSILDRGRDEQYF. In DNA form, the CDR3 reads TGTGCCACCAGCATCCTGGACAGGGGGCGCGACGAGCAGTACTTC. This rearrangement joins TRBV15 to TRBJ2-7; TRBD1 agrees at 11 bases. CDR3 size: 15 residues. Per the germline V gene, CDR1 is LNHNV and CDR2 is YYDKDF (reference sequence). V lost 4 bases to trimming and J lost 5 bases; unmatched junction nucleotides: 7.

In its sample, this clonotype was seen many times. This rearrangement joins TRBV7-8 to TRBJ2-5; 12 bases line up with TRBD1. Germline V CDR1 and CDR2: SGHVS, FQNEAQ. The ends lost 5 bases at V and 4 bases at J; junction bases unmatched: 8. The CDR3 runs to 16 residues. The CDR3 DNA reads TGTGCCAGCAGCCCCCGGGACAGGGGGCTCGCAGAGACCCAGTACTTC. This codes for CASSPRDRGLAETQYF. Using reference TRBV7-8 and TRBJ2-5 for the parts outside the CDR3, the full variable domain is GAGVSQSPRYKVAKRGQDVALRCDPISGHVSLFWYQQALGQGPEFLTYFQNEAQLDKSGLPSDRFFAERPEGSVSTLKIQRTQQEDSAVYLCASSPRDRGLAETQYFGPGTRLLVL.

This clonotype came up many times. V is TRBV20-1 and J is TRBJ2-1; TRBD2 agrees at 8 bases. Germline CDR1 reads DFQATT; CDR2 reads SNEGSKA (reference sequence). This CDR3 is built from 15 residues. V gave up 6 bases and J gave up 4 bases; unmatched junction bases: 11. The CDR3 DNA follows: TGCAGTGCATACTCTAGCCGGGGGGGGTACAATGAGCAGTTCTTC. It translates to CSAYSSRGGYNEQFF.

This clonotype was seen only a few times. V is TRBV20-1 and J is TRBJ1-4; 7 positions match TRBD1. V lost 4 bases and J lost 0; bases outside the gene matches: 2. The CDR3 runs 14 residues. Looked up from germline, CDR1 is DFQATT and CDR2 is SNEGSKA (reference sequence). CDR3 sequence: CSAKTGATNEKLFF. For the CDR3, the DNA is TGCAGTGCTAAAACAGGGGCAACTAATGAAAAACTGTTTTTT.

This clonotype was counted ten times or more. V gene TRBV12-3 or TRBV12-4 combines with J gene TRBJ2-5; weak D call: TRBD1 (6 bases). V was clipped by 6 bases and J by 2 bases, with 10 bases between them. This CDR3 has 13 residues. CDR3 DNA: TGTGCCAGCAGAATGAGGGGGCAAGAGACCCAGTACTTC. This codes for CASRMRGQETQYF.

This clonotype was detected ten times or more. The gene calls are TRBV15 and TRBJ2-1; D remains ambiguous. From germline, CDR1 is LNHNV and CDR2 YYDKDF (reference sequence). V was clipped by 0 bases and J by 1 base, with 7 bases between them. The CDR3 consists of 15 residues. CDR3 protein: CATSRDTPSYNEQFF. In DNA, the CDR3 is TGTGCCACCAGCAGAGATACCCCGTCCTACAATGAGCAGTTCTTC. The variable domain in full, with the rest retrieved from reference TRBV15 and TRBJ2-1, is DAMVIQNPRYQVTQFGKPVTLSCSQTLNHNVMYWYQQKSSQAPKLLFHYYDKDFNNEADTPDNFQSRRPNTSFCFLDIRSPGLGDTAMYLCATSRDTPSYNEQFFGPGTRLTVL.

This clonotype has at least ten counts. The gene calls are TRBV5-1 and TRBJ1-1, with 7 bases that match TRBD1. The CDR3 runs 17 residues. Germline loops: CDR1 SGHRS, CDR2 YFSETQ. The J segment lost 0 bases and the V segment lost 1 base, leaving 9 bases of the junction unmatched. The CDR3 protein is CASSLWSRDSMNTEAFF. The CDR3 bases are TGCGCCAGCAGCTTGTGGTCCCGGGACAGCATGAACACTGAAGCTTTCTTT.

This clonotype was found many times. The genes are TRBV28 and TRBJ2-7, with 13 bases lining up with TRBD2. The CDR3 covers 18 residues. V lost 2 bases, J lost 2 bases, and 9 bases stayed unmatched. CDR1 and CDR2 (germline): MDHEN, SYDVKM. CDR3 in amino acids: CASSLGSAGTSGTYEQYV. CDR3 nucleotide sequence: TGTGCCAGCAGTTTAGGTAGTGCGGGGACTAGCGGGACCTACGAGCAGTACGTC.

This clonotype came up a few times. Relative to the germline gene, one junction end is altered; a read error may explain this. This chain links TRBV12-3 or TRBV12-4 with TRBJ1-1; D is undetermined. This CDR3 has 12 residues. This CDR3 reads CASSLESSTPRF. For the CDR3, the DNA is TGTGCCAGCAGTTTGGAGTCGAGTACTCCCCGGTTT.

This clonotype has only a few counts. The V gene is TRBV6-5, the J gene TRBJ2-5; TRBD1 might be the D (7 bases). V lost 4 bases to trimming and J lost 2 bases, with 14 bases between them. Germline V gene sequence: CDR1 MNHEY, CDR2 SVGAGI. The CDR3 has 15 residues. CDR3 in amino acids: CASSSGGTYQETQYF. The CDR3, as DNA: TGTGCCAGCAGTTCAGGGGGGACGTATCAAGAGACCCAGTACTTC.